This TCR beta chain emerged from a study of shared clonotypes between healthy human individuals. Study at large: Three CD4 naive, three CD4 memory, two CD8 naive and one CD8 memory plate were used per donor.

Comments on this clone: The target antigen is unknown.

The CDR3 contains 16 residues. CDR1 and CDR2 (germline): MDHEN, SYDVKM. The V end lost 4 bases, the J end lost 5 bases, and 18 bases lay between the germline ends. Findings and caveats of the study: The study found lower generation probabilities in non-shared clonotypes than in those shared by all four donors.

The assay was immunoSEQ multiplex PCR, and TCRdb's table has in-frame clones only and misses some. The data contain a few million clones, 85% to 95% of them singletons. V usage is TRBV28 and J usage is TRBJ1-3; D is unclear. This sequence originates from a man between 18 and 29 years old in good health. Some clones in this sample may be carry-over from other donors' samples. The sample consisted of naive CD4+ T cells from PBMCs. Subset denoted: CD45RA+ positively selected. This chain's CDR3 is CASSSVGRGRRNTIYF. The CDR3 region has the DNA TGTGCCAGCAGTTCCGTCGGACGGGGTAGGAGAAACACCATATATTTT.